Below are 3 T cell receptor beta chains sequenced from a single sample in a study of regulatory T cells in long-lasting Graves disease. Time point: newly diagnosed GD, antithyroid drugs for less than 3 months. Researchers made the TCR library from RNA that was extracted from PBMCs. For TCR beta, libraries came from iRepertoire HTBI primers and Arm-PCR of CDR3 regions. TCRdb used MiXCR to reprocess the multiplex PCR reads, holding one entry per CDR3 protein. The sample records hundreds of thousands of distinct CDR3 sequences, roughly 18% being singletons. The sequenced sample was peripheral blood mononuclear cells (PBMCs), obtained at new diagnosis, from a patient treated with antithyroid drugs. These TCRs come from a female donor with Graves disease.

This clonotype showed up just a few times. The chain couples TRBV18 to TRBJ1-5; weak D call: TRBD1 (6 bases). Per germline, CDR1 KGHSH and CDR2 LQKENI. V lost 6 bases and J 3 bases, leaving 9 bases between the germline ends. This CDR3 has 13 residues. The CDR3 DNA sequence: TGTGCCAGCTCGACAGGTTCCAATCAGCCCCAGCATTTT. Protein product: CASSTGSNQPQHF.

The V call is TRBV5-4, the J call TRBJ2-7, with no clear D. With 0 bases removed from V and 3 bases from J, the gap between germline ends came to 7 bases. CDR3 size: 13 residues. Germline CDR1 reads SGHNT; CDR2 reads YYREEE (reference sequence). The CDR3 sequence is CASSLAGFYEQYF. CDR3 DNA sequence: TGTGCCAGCAGCTTGGCTGGGTTCTACGAGCAGTACTTC.

This clonotype was seen a few times. A far larger clone is just one base off, so this is likely a read error. The chain carries TRBV11-2 and TRBJ2-1; no clear D. This CDR3 is built from 11 residues. Germline V gene lookup returns CDR1 SGHAT and CDR2 FQNNGV. Between the trimmed V and J ends, which lost 3 bases and 5 bases, there was a span of 2 bases. Here the CDR3 DNA reads TGTGCCAGCAGCTTCCACAATGAGCAGTTCTTC. Translating gives CASSFHNEQFF.